These 9 T cell receptor beta chains were sequenced from one sample in a study of Graves' ophthalmopathy and Graves' hyperthyroidism. For repertoire sequencing, the TCR beta CDR3 regions were amplified from RNA transcripts. The first round was an RT-PCR with HTBI primers, and the second round was a multiplex PCR. A single record per CDR3 protein comes from TCRdb applying MiXCR to the multiplex PCR reads. This table holds about 740,000 distinct CDR3 sequences, roughly 40% found once. Sample: peripheral blood. The receptors here all came from an adult man with Graves' ophthalmopathy.

This clonotype was seen repeatedly, ten times or more. The chain employs TRBV7-2 and TRBJ2-7, with D perhaps TRBD2 (6 bases). In germline, CDR1 is SGHTA, CDR2 FQGNSA. The CDR3 length is 13 residues. V was pared by 4 bases and J by 3 bases, with 10 bases between. The CDR3: CASSWGEIYEQYF. CDR3 nucleotides: TGTGCCAGCAGCTGGGGGGAGATCTACGAGCAGTACTTC. Using reference TRBV7-2 and TRBJ2-7 for the parts outside the CDR3, the full variable domain is GAGVSQSPSNKVTEKGKDVELRCDPISGHTALYWYRQSLGQGLEFLIYFQGNSAPDKSGLPSDRFSAERTGGSVSTLTIQRTQQEDSAVYLCASSWGEIYEQYFGPGTRLTVT.

A remark on this clonotype: A much larger clone is a single base away; this may be a read error. The chain combines TRBV11-2 with TRBJ1-5; maybe TRBD1 (6 bases). Germline assignment: CDR1 SGHAT and CDR2 FQNNGV. This CDR3 has 15 residues. The CDR3 protein is CASGFRTAYNQPQHF. The CDR3 nucleotides are TGTGCCAGCGGCTTCCGGACAGCATACAATCAGCCCCAGCATTTT. The full variable domain, completed using reference TRBV11-2 and TRBJ1-5, is EAGVAQSPRYKIIEKRQSVAFWCNPISGHATLYWYQQILGQGPKLLIQFQNNGVVDDSQLPKDRFSAERLKGVDSTLKIQPAKLEDSAVYLCASGFRTAYNQPQHFGDGTRLSIL.

In its sample, this clonotype was seen a few times. V is TRBV5-1 and J is TRBJ2-5; 9 bases fit TRBD1. With V trimmed by 4 bases and J by 2 bases, 6 bases remained unmatched. Looked up from germline, CDR1 is SGHRS and CDR2 is YFSETQ. This CDR3 has 15 amino acids. DNA for the CDR3: TGCGCCAGCAGCCCAGGGACAGGGCAACAAGAGACCCAGTACTTC. This gives the protein CASSPGTGQQETQYF.

In its sample, this clonotype was seen a few times. The chain's CDR3 is CSARDAQGGTYEQYF. For the CDR3, the DNA is TGCAGTGCTAGAGATGCCCAGGGTGGGACCTACGAGCAGTACTTC. The rearrangement uses TRBV20-1 and TRBJ2-7; perhaps TRBD1 as D (5 bases). From germline, CDR1 is DFQATT and CDR2 SNEGSKA (reference sequence). The CDR3 length is 15 residues. V lost 0 bases and J 2 bases, leaving 14 bases between the germline ends.

The sample holds a few counts of this clonotype. The CDR3 DNA follows: TGTGCCAGCAGCCCGACCCAATCGGCCTATGGCTACACCTTC. This encodes CASSPTQSAYGYTF. This chain joins TRBV12-3 or TRBV12-4 and TRBJ1-2; D is unclear. V was pared by 6 bases and J by 4 bases, with 15 bases between. CDR3 length: 14 residues.

This rearrangement joins TRBV2 to TRBJ1-4, with 8 positions matching TRBD1. This CDR3 region has 14 residues. V shed 7 bases and J 5 bases; nucleotides not matched to a gene: 6. CDR1 is SNHLY, CDR2 FYNNEI, per germline. CDR3 nucleotide sequence: TGTGCCAGCACCCCCTACAGGGGGAATGAAAAACTGTTTTTT. Translation gives CASTPYRGNEKLFF.

V usage is TRBV29-1 and J usage is TRBJ2-3; a possible D gene is TRBD1 (8 bases). CDR1 and CDR2 from the germline V gene are SQVTM and ANQGSEA. CDR3 length: 15 amino acids. V lost 7 bases, J lost 6 bases, and 23 bases lay in between. For the CDR3, the DNA is TGCAGCGCCGGGACAGGACTAGGGTTTGTGGATACGCAGTATTTT. This gives the protein CSAGTGLGFVDTQYF.

In this sample, this clonotype turned up once. V gene TRBV10-3 combines with J gene TRBJ2-7, with D perhaps TRBD2 (5 bases). In germline, CDR1 is ENHRY, CDR2 SYGVKD. The CDR3 totals 14 residues. V lost 10 bases and J 0 bases, leaving 16 bases between the germline ends. This CDR3 reads CATSGRVLSYEQYF. The CDR3 region has the DNA TGTGCCACCTCCGGGCGGGTGCTCTCCTACGAGCAGTACTTC.

This clonotype was seen more than once but under ten times. The chain couples TRBV20-1 to TRBJ1-5; D unresolved. The ends were cut back, 3 bases at V and 2 bases at J, with 14 bases in the middle. This CDR3 is built from 15 residues. Germline loops: CDR1 DFQATT, CDR2 SNEGSKA (reference sequence). The CDR3 region has the DNA TGCAGTGCTAGCCCCGGAGGTTGGGGCAATCAGCCCCAGCATTTT. Translating gives CSASPGGWGNQPQHF.